A single sample is the source of the 22 T cell receptor beta chains below, sequenced in a study of T cell responses to AZD1222 COVID-19 vaccine. TCRdb's table, derived via immunoSEQ multiplex PCR, lists solely in-frame clones and lacks some. The sample consists of tens of thousands of clones, roughly 80% of them appearing once. The sample consisted of peripheral blood, taken 28 days after the second AZD1222 dose. The receptors stem from an adult who received the AZD1222 COVID-19 vaccine.

CDR3 residues: CASSPQGEEQYF. In DNA form, the CDR3 reads TGTGCCAGCAGTCCTCAGGGTGAGGAGCAGTACTTC. The chain employs TRBV6-5 and TRBJ2-7; the D gene is possibly TRBD1 (5 bases). CDR3 size: 12 residues. Germline V gene data show CDR1 as MNHEY and CDR2 as SVGAGI. Deletions cut 5 bases from V and 7 bases from J, with 12 bases between.

This clone has more than one count but fewer than ten. The chain employs TRBV7-2 and TRBJ1-1, with D uncertain. The V gene's germline CDR1 is SGHTA and CDR2 FQGNSA. The CDR3 length is 12 residues. V was cut by 6 bases and J by 5 bases, with 10 bases left in between. The CDR3 reads CASRIQGTEAFF. Written as DNA, the CDR3 is TGTGCCAGCAGAATACAAGGGACTGAAGCTTTCTTT.

Within the sample, this clone is large. This chain connects TRBV5-6 to TRBJ2-3; 8 positions agree with TRBD2. This CDR3 has 13 residues. The V and J ends lost 7 bases and 2 bases, in that order; junction bases with no gene match: 3. The germline V gene has CDR1 SGHDT and CDR2 YYEEEE. The CDR3: CASSGGNTDTQYF. The CDR3 DNA follows: TGTGCCAGCTCGGGGGGGAACACAGATACGCAGTATTTT.

The chain has TRBV9 and TRBJ2-1, with 13 bases matching TRBD2. This CDR3 comprises 16 residues. Germline CDR1 and CDR2: SGDLS and YYNGEE. J was trimmed by 14 bases and V by 4 bases; bases with no gene match: 15. CDR3 in DNA: TGTGCCAGCAGCACCGATGGGGGCACTAGCGGGGGGGCCAAGTTCTTC. Translation gives CASSTDGGTSGGAKFF.

This clone appeared a single time. The chain couples TRBV5-4 to TRBJ2-3; the D gene could be TRBD1 or TRBD2 (5 bases each). Trimming cost V 0 bases and J 7 bases, with 12 bases left between them. This CDR3 region has 14 residues. CDR1 and CDR2 (germline): SGHNT, YYREEE (reference sequence). In DNA, the CDR3 is TGTGCCAGCAGCTTGGGGGACCTCGATTATACGCAGTATTTT. It yields the protein CASSLGDLDYTQYF.

This chain connects TRBV30 to TRBJ1-5; TRBD1 matches 7 bases. The CDR3 runs to 14 residues. Germline CDR1 is GTSNPN and CDR2 is SVGIG (reference sequence). J gave up 2 bases and V 5 bases, and 6 bases lay outside the gene matches. CDR3 sequence: CAWGQGVGNQPQHF. In nucleotides, the CDR3 is TGTGCCTGGGGGCAGGGGGTGGGCAATCAGCCCCAGCATTTT. Full variable domain (remainder filled in from reference TRBV30 and TRBJ1-5): SQTIHQWPATLVQPVGSPLSLECTVEGTSNPNLYWYRQAAGRGLQLLFYSVGIGQISSEVPQNLSASRPQDRQFILSSKKLLLSDSGFYLCAWGQGVGNQPQHFGDGTRLSIL.

In its sample, this clone was seen a few times. The gene calls are TRBV18 and TRBJ2-2, with 8 bases identical to TRBD2. The V gene end was trimmed by 6 bases and the J gene end by 6 bases; junction bases not matched to a gene: 18. The V gene's germline CDR1 is KGHSH and CDR2 LQKENI. The CDR3 length is 18 residues. The DNA of the CDR3 is TGTGCCAGCTCCCCCGGACTAGCAGCCTTACCGCGTGCCGGGGAGCTGTTTTTT. Translated, it gives CASSPGLAALPRAGELFF.

The chain has TRBV6-5 and TRBJ1-2; D gene ambiguous. CDR3 length: 14 residues. Trimming shortened V by 5 bases and J by 6 bases, and 16 bases separated the two germline ends. Germline CDR1 is MNHEY and CDR2 is SVGAGI. This CDR3 reads CASSPGGSMNGYTF. CDR3 DNA sequence: TGTGCCAGCAGTCCCGGCGGAAGCATGAATGGCTACACCTTC.

The chain links TRBV20-1 to TRBJ2-6, with D possibly TRBD1 on 5 matching bases. Germline V gives CDR1 DFQATT, CDR2 SNEGSKA (reference sequence). This CDR3 comprises 16 residues. The V end was cut by 3 bases, the J end by 1 base, with 13 bases between. This CDR3 reads CSASKQAFSGANVLTF. For the CDR3, the DNA is TGCAGTGCTAGTAAACAGGCGTTTTCTGGGGCCAACGTCCTGACTTTC.

This sequence joins TRBV4-1 and TRBJ2-1; unclear D gene. Germline-derived CDR1 and CDR2 are MGHRA and YSYEKL. V dropped 1 base and J dropped 8 bases, with 18 bases sitting between them. The CDR3 contains 16 residues. CDR3 sequence: CASSQVTGVVADEQFF. CDR3 bases: TGCGCCAGCAGCCAAGTAACTGGGGTGGTAGCTGATGAGCAGTTCTTC.

The J gene is TRBJ2-7, the V gene TRBV5-1, with D tentatively TRBD1 or TRBD2 (6 bases each). The CDR3 spans 15 residues. V was trimmed by 0 bases and J by 7 bases, leaving 17 bases between them. Germline CDR1 is SGHRS and CDR2 is YFSETQ. CDR3 loop: CASSLAGGGSREQYF. CDR3 in DNA: TGCGCCAGCAGCTTGGCCGGGGGCGGATCTCGGGAGCAGTACTTC.

J is TRBJ2-7 and V is TRBV11-2; TRBD2 matches 14 bases. The junction had 11 bases not matched to a gene; V was cut back by 4 bases and J by 3 bases. CDR1 SGHAT and CDR2 FQNNGV come from the germline V gene. There are 18 residues in the CDR3. Written as DNA, the CDR3 is TGTGCCAGCAGCTCTAGCGGGGGACTAGCGGGAGTCTTCTACGAGCAGTACTTC. It specifies CASSSSGGLAGVFYEQYF.

V and J are TRBV24-1 and TRBJ1-4, with TRBD1 as a possible D gene (5 bases). Trimming cost V 8 bases and J 8 bases, with 20 bases left between them. This CDR3 has 15 residues. The germline CDR1 and CDR2 sequences are KGHDR and SFDVKD. This chain's CDR3 is CATMTDRSWGEKLFF. The CDR3 DNA reads TGTGCCACCATGACGGACCGATCCTGGGGGGAAAAACTGTTTTTT.

This chain joins TRBV24-1 and TRBJ1-5; D perhaps matches TRBD1 (5 bases). This CDR3 comprises 14 residues. The germline V gene encodes CDR1 KGHDR and CDR2 SFDVKD. The ends were cut back, 5 bases at V and 4 bases at J, with 11 bases in the middle. The CDR3 sequence: CATSAGLSNQPQHF. The CDR3 nucleotides read TGTGCCACCAGTGCGGGGCTAAGTAATCAGCCCCAGCATTTT.

The rearrangement joins TRBV5-1 to TRBJ1-1; D is unclear. CDR1 and CDR2 from the germline V gene are SGHRS and YFSETQ. Trimming left V 0 bases short and J 3 bases short, with 6 bases between. This CDR3 region has 13 residues. The CDR3 bases are TGCGCCAGCAGCTTGGCTCCGTACACTGAAGCTTTCTTT. Amino acid sequence: CASSLAPYTEAFF.

The rearrangement uses TRBV6-1 and TRBJ2-5, with D possibly matching TRBD1 (6 bases). The CDR3 is 15 amino acids. Trimming took 2 bases from V and 1 from J, leaving 11 bases between them. Germline CDR1 is MNHNS and CDR2 is SASEGT. DNA of the CDR3: TGTGCCAGCAGTGAACTTTGGGACACCCAAGAGACCCAGTACTTC. As protein: CASSELWDTQETQYF.

The chain couples TRBV7-9 to TRBJ2-1, with a weak D call TRBD2 (6 bases). The CDR3 loop spans 14 amino acids. The ends were cut back, 2 bases at V and 5 bases at J, with 10 bases in the middle. The V gene's germline CDR1 is SEHNR and CDR2 FQNEAQ (reference sequence). CDR3 sequence reads: CASSLWDLNNEQFF. The CDR3 DNA sequence: TGTGCCAGCAGCTTATGGGACTTAAACAATGAGCAGTTCTTC. The full variable domain, with the rest looked up from reference TRBV7-9 and TRBJ2-1, is DTGVSQNPRHKITKRGQNVTFRCDPISEHNRLYWYRQTLGQGPEFLTYFQNEAQLEKSRLLSDRFSAERPKGSFSTLEIQRTEQGDSAMYLCASSLWDLNNEQFFGPGTRLTVL.

This clone was seen a single time. For the CDR3, the DNA is TGTGCCGGATCGTCAGGAAGCGGCTACACCTTC. This translates into CAGSSGSGYTF. V and J are TRBV6-6 and TRBJ1-2; D ambiguous. V lost 11 bases to trimming and J lost 8 bases, with 15 bases between them. The CDR3 length is 11 residues. CDR1 and CDR2 (germline): MNHNY, SVGAGI (reference sequence).

With respect to this clone: The sample carries other DNA sequences with the same CDR3. The rearrangement uses TRBV30 and TRBJ1-1; D gene ambiguous. This CDR3 spans 12 amino acids. Trimming removed 2 bases from V and 4 bases from J, with 8 bases in between. Germline V gene data show CDR1 as GTSNPN and CDR2 as SVGIG (reference sequence). CDR3 DNA: TGTGCCTGGAGTTCAGGTGGCACTGAAGCTTTCTTT. Amino acid sequence: CAWSSGGTEAFF.

The chain recombines TRBV29-1 with TRBJ2-3, with D possibly being TRBD2 (6 bases). Trimming took 2 bases from V and 2 from J, leaving 11 bases between them. Germline V gene data show CDR1 as SQVTM and CDR2 as ANQGSEA. This CDR3 is 14 amino acids long. CDR3 nucleotide sequence: TGCAGCGTTGAAACGGGAGCTGCCACAGATACGCAGTATTTT. Amino acid sequence: CSVETGAATDTQYF.

The chain couples TRBV28 to TRBJ2-7, with no clear D. Between the trimmed V and J ends, which lost 6 bases and 1 base, there was a span of 7 bases. CDR1 is MDHEN and CDR2 is SYDVKM in the germline V gene. This CDR3 region has 12 residues. CDR3 bases: TGTGCCAGCAGCGCTACTTCCTACGAGCAGTACTTC. Protein product: CASSATSYEQYF.

V gene TRBV25-1 combines with J gene TRBJ1-3; D gene ambiguous. The CDR3 runs 14 residues. Per germline, CDR1 MGHDK and CDR2 SYGVNS. The V end lost 6 bases, the J end lost 4 bases, and 13 bases lay between the germline ends. The CDR3 coding sequence is TGTGCCAGCAGAAAACCGGGAGCAGGAAACACCATATATTTT. Translating it yields CASRKPGAGNTIYF.